The clone carrying this T cell receptor (beta chain) was counted between two and nine times. This sample was included in a study of beta chain features in type 1 diabetes. The whole isolated RNA underwent reverse transcription, so sequencing captured expressed TCRB transcripts. The data were produced by immunoSEQ multiplex PCR, yet TCRdb's version contains in-frame clones alone and is incomplete. The sample includes 900,000 or so clones, roughly a sixth of them seen just once. The receptor was isolated from a woman aged 18-29 years in good health. Sequenced material: naive CD4+ T cells from blood.

CDR3 bases: TGTGCCAGCAGCCCGAGAGGGGATCAGCCCCAGCATTTT. Translating gives CASSPRGDQPQHF. This chain joins TRBV7-2 and TRBJ1-5; D is perhaps TRBD1 (5 bases). The CDR3 has 13 amino acids. V was cut by 5 bases and J by 5 bases, with 10 bases left in between. The germline gives CDR1 SGHTA, CDR2 FQGNSA.